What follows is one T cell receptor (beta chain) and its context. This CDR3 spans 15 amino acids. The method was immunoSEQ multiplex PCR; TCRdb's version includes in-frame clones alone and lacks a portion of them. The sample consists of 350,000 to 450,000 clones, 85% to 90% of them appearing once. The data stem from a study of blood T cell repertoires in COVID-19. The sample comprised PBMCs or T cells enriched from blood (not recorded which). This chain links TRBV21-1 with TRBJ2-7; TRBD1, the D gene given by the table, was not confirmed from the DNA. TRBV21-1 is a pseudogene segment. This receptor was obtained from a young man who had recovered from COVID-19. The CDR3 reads CASSKIDRFPHEQYF. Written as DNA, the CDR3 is TGTGCCAGCAGCAAAATCGACAGGTTCCCTCACGAGCAGTACTTC.